Described below is a single T cell receptor beta chain sequence and its context. Antigen specificity is unknown. TCR beta libraries were built with iRepertoire HTBI primers and Arm-PCR of CDR3 regions. TCRdb processed the multiplex PCR reads anew with MiXCR; each CDR3 protein has one entry. Altogether roughly 510,000 distinct CDR3 sequences are present, 15% to 20% being singletons, with the ten largest covering around 12%. Time point of the sample: newly diagnosed GD, antithyroid drugs for less than 3 months. Researchers made the TCR library from RNA that was extracted from PBMCs. Patients met American Thyroid Association criteria for Graves' disease. The data stem from a study of regulatory T cells in long-lasting Graves disease. Overall study: Patients with new Graves' disease had used antithyroid drugs below 3 months. The study's findings and limits: Study was limited to peripheral blood, excluding thyroid tissue.

Germline V gene data show CDR1 as SGHTA and CDR2 as FQGTGA. The germline V and J ends were trimmed by 7 bases and 8 bases, with 11 bases remaining between them. The CDR3 has 12 amino acids. The same data also went into a second study, on T cells in Graves' hyperthyroidism and ophthalmopathy. That work contributes: No progression to ophthalmopathy during 18 months of follow-up defined stable disease.

Sequences were derived from peripheral blood mononuclear cells (PBMCs), sampled at new diagnosis, from a patient treated with antithyroid drugs. The V call is TRBV7-3, the J call TRBJ2-2, with no clear D. This sequence was found in a man aged 18 to 30 with Graves disease. Here the CDR3 DNA reads TGTGCCAGCAACCCCCCTTGGGGGGAGCTGTTTTTT. Protein: CASNPPWGELFF.